This entry features one T cell receptor (beta chain) sequence. What it recognizes is unknown. The data belong to a study of CD8 T cells in ankylosing spondylitis. Findings of the study overall: It appeared that ankylosing spondylitis blood was characterized by a TCR beta motif of several highly homologous variants. As for the disease-linked clones, they showed a CD8+ phenotype and occurred at relatively low frequencies in peripheral blood.

Generation of TCR beta libraries employed quantitative 5'-RACE incorporating molecular barcodes. TCRdb re-called the 5' RACE reads through MiXCR, storing one row per CDR3 protein. The profile covers a few hundred thousand distinct CDR3 sequences, with about 20% appearing a single time and 15% to 20% taken by the ten largest. Trimming removed 0 bases at V and 0 bases at J, with 7 bases between. Germline CDR1 and CDR2: SGHTA and FQGTGA. The CDR3 is 15 residues long. The receptor was derived from a male donor with ankylosing spondylitis. The chain carries TRBV7-3 and TRBJ2-3; D is ambiguous. Input material: blood, either unsorted or a sorted T cell fraction (not recorded which). This chain's CDR3 is CASSLTADSTDTQYF. CDR3 DNA sequence: TGTGCCAGCAGCTTAACGGCAGATAGCACAGATACGCAGTATTTT. Together with reference TRBV7-3 and TRBJ2-3, the CDR3 gives the full variable domain: GAGVSQTPSNKVTEKGKYVELRCDPISGHTALYWYRQSLGQGPEFLIYFQGTGAADDSGLPNDRFFAVRPEGSVSTLKIQRTERGDSAVYLCASSLTADSTDTQYFGPGTRLTVL.